The 10 T cell receptor beta chains below come from one sample, sequenced in a study of blood T cells in healthy people across ages. A J-beta primer mix and a sample-barcoded 5' primer were used in a second PCR of roughly 7 to 12 cycles. MiXCR, applied by TCRdb to the 5' RACE reads, yields one record per CDR3 protein. The sample consists of 710,000 or so distinct CDR3 sequences, about 30% of them appearing once. Sequenced input: blood. Receptors were obtained from a woman of 80 years or more in good health.

This clonotype was observed many times. The V call is TRBV7-2, the J call TRBJ1-5; perhaps TRBD1 as D (5 bases). The V gene lost 2 bases and the J gene lost 5 bases, with 13 bases spanning the gap. This CDR3 is built from 15 residues. Looked up from germline, CDR1 is SGHTA and CDR2 is FQGNSA. The CDR3 region is CASSLMGEGDQPQHF. The CDR3, as DNA: TGTGCCAGCAGCTTAATGGGGGAAGGAGATCAGCCCCAGCATTTT. The full variable domain, completed using reference TRBV7-2 and TRBJ1-5, is GAGVSQSPSNKVTEKGKDVELRCDPISGHTALYWYRQSLGQGLEFLIYFQGNSAPDKSGLPSDRFSAERTGGSVSTLTIQRTQQEDSAVYLCASSLMGEGDQPQHFGDGTRLSIL.

At least ten counts were recorded for this clonotype. The chain links TRBV20-1 to TRBJ2-7; 8 bases line up with TRBD1. Trimming at V came to 3 bases and at J to 6 bases, leaving 10 bases not matched to a gene. The CDR3 is 14 amino acids. The germline CDR1 and CDR2 sequences are DFQATT and SNEGSKA (reference sequence). The CDR3 nucleotides read TGCAGTGCTAGCAGGGGGCGCCGGACCGTCGAGCAGTACTTC. Protein product: CSASRGRRTVEQYF.

The V gene is TRBV20-1, the J gene TRBJ2-7; the D is unclear. The CDR3 is made up of 14 amino acids. V was clipped by 0 bases and J by 0 bases, with 9 bases between them. CDR1 DFQATT and CDR2 SNEGSKA come from the germline V gene (reference sequence). In nucleotides, the CDR3 is TGCAGTGCTAGAGATGGCCGAAGCTCCTACGAGCAGTACTTC. This sequence encodes CSARDGRSSYEQYF.

There are many counts of this clonotype. The chain joins TRBV6-6 to TRBJ1-1; D is possibly TRBD1 (5 bases). The germline CDR1 and CDR2 sequences are MNHNY and SVGAGI (reference sequence). The CDR3 has 14 residues. V lost 4 bases and J 6 bases, leaving 15 bases between the germline ends. This chain's CDR3 is CASSSTVRVSEAFF. CDR3 in DNA: TGTGCCAGCAGTTCGACAGTGAGGGTCTCTGAAGCTTTCTTT.

V usage is TRBV20-1 and J usage is TRBJ2-3; D is possibly TRBD2 (6 bases). This CDR3 has 15 residues. Germline CDR1 is DFQATT and CDR2 is SNEGSKA (reference sequence). V lost 5 bases to trimming and J lost 5 bases, with 20 bases between them. The CDR3 DNA follows: TGCAGTGCTGGTCTCGCGGGGAGATCGGTAGATACGCAGTATTTT. This translates into CSAGLAGRSVDTQYF.

The chain has TRBV3-1 and TRBJ2-1; 7 positions match TRBD2. The V segment lost 1 base and the J segment 9 bases; nucleotides outside the gene matches: 9. This CDR3 is built from 15 residues. CDR1 is LGHDT, CDR2 YNNKEL, per germline (reference sequence). CDR3 sequence reads: CASSQVSLAESEQFF. The CDR3 DNA follows: TGTGCCAGCAGCCAAGTATCGCTAGCGGAGAGTGAGCAGTTCTTC.

Note on this clonotype: A read error is possible here, since a much larger clone lies one base away. The chain uses TRBV20-1 and TRBJ2-3; either TRBD1 or TRBD2 may supply D (6 bases each). This CDR3 has 14 amino acids. Trimming removed 3 bases at V and 9 bases at J, with 19 bases between. Germline CDR1 and CDR2: DFQATT and SNEGSKA (reference sequence). The CDR3 coding sequence is TGCAGTGCTAGCTTGGGGGGCACGGTTTCGACGCAGTATTTT. Translated: CSASLGGTVSTQYF.

Details on this clonotype: This could be a read error, since a much larger clone is one nucleotide away. The CDR3 spells CASAGTGSGGSYEQFF. The CDR3, as DNA: TGTGCCAGCGCCGGGACAGGGTCCGGGGGCTCCTACGAGCAGTTCTTC. The chain couples TRBV6-1 to TRBJ2-7; 9 bases are a match to TRBD1. The last part of the DNA fits TRBJ2-1 better; the J call may be wrong. The germline V gene has CDR1 MNHNS and CDR2 SASEGT. The CDR3 is made up of 16 amino acids.

The J gene is TRBJ1-1, the V gene TRBV30; TRBD1 agrees at 8 bases. The trim removed 6 bases at V and 1 base at J, leaving 1 base unmatched. This CDR3 comprises 12 residues. Germline V gene data show CDR1 as GTSNPN and CDR2 as SVGIG (reference sequence). CDR3 coding DNA: TGTGCCTGTGGGACAGGGAACACTGAAGCTTTCTTT. It specifies CACGTGNTEAFF.

The chain has TRBV2 and TRBJ2-3; TRBD1 or TRBD2 may be the D gene (6 bases each). Trimming cost V 5 bases and J 4 bases, with 13 bases left between them. The CDR3 runs 14 residues. Germline assignment: CDR1 SNHLY and CDR2 FYNNEI. The CDR3 sequence: CASSRGQSADTQYF. The DNA for the CDR3 is TGTGCCAGCAGTCGGGGGCAGTCCGCAGATACGCAGTATTTT.